This paragraph covers one T cell receptor (beta chain) sequence. This record comes from a study of T cell responses to AZD1222 COVID-19 vaccine. Repertoires were generated with immunoSEQ multiplex PCR, while TCRdb's copy carries only in-frame clones and drops some. The repertoire consists of about 180,000 clones, with approximately 92% occurring once and the leading ten covering 1%. V dropped 3 bases and J dropped 3 bases, with 17 bases sitting between them. The germline CDR1 and CDR2 sequences are SQVTM and ANQGSEA. The CDR3 runs 15 residues. This sequence joins TRBV29-1 and TRBJ1-1, with TRBD1 as a possible D gene (6 bases). This receptor was obtained from an adult who received the MenACWY meningococcal vaccine as a control. The input for sequencing was peripheral blood, taken 28 days after the second dose of the MenACWY control vaccine. CDR3 sequence reads: CSVEIPQGIYTEAFF. In nucleotides, the CDR3 is TGCAGCGTTGAGATCCCCCAGGGGATCTACACTGAAGCTTTCTTT.